This entry lists 32 T cell receptor beta chains sequenced from one sample in a study of shared clonotypes between healthy human individuals. Terminally differentiated effector memory CD45RA+ cells were excluded by CCR7 positive selection of CD45RO-negative cells. Sequenced by immunoSEQ multiplex PCR; TCRdb stores in-frame clones only, minus some. The sample yields around 1.9 million clones, about 93% seen once. Sequenced input: naive CD8+ T cells from PBMCs. The receptors come from a man aged 18-30 years in good health. Some clones in this sample may be carry-over from other donors' samples.

V usage is TRBV5-1 and J usage is TRBJ2-7, with 8 bases matching TRBD1. In germline, CDR1 is SGHRS, CDR2 YFSETQ. J lost 2 bases, V lost 3 bases, and 7 bases had no gene match. This CDR3 is 15 amino acids long. In nucleotides, the CDR3 is TGCGCCAGCAGCTCTGACAGGGGATTGACCTACGAGCAGTACTTC. Translated, it gives CASSSDRGLTYEQYF.

The chain couples TRBV28 to TRBJ2-3, with TRBD2 matching over 10 bases. Germline V gives CDR1 MDHEN, CDR2 SYDVKM. CDR3 size: 15 residues. Trimming at V came to 6 bases and at J to 2 bases, leaving 5 bases not matched to a gene. CDR3 region: CASSLAGDYTDTQYF. CDR3 in DNA: TGTGCCAGCAGCCTAGCGGGAGATTACACAGATACGCAGTATTTT.

The V and J genes are TRBV7-9 and TRBJ2-7; 7 bases map to TRBD2. Trimming took 5 bases from V and 4 from J; bases not matched to a gene: 14. The CDR3 totals 16 residues. Germline V gives CDR1 SEHNR, CDR2 FQNEAQ (reference sequence). CDR3 nucleotides: TGTGCCAGCAGCCCGGAAGGGGAGGGCCGATTGTACGAGCAGTACTTC. The encoded protein is CASSPEGEGRLYEQYF. Using reference TRBV7-9 and TRBJ2-7 for the parts outside the CDR3, the full variable domain is DTGVSQNPRHKITKRGQNVTFRCDPISEHNRLYWYRQTLGQGPEFLTYFQNEAQLEKSRLLSDRFSAERPKGSFSTLEIQRTEQGDSAMYLCASSPEGEGRLYEQYFGPGTRLTVT.

This clone appeared once. The chain carries TRBV6-5 and TRBJ2-4; TRBD1 matches 8 bases. Germline V lookup: CDR1 MNHEY, CDR2 SVGAGI. The CDR3 is 16 amino acids. V was pared by 0 bases and J by 9 bases, with 10 bases of the junction left unmatched. DNA of the CDR3: TGTGCCAGCAGTTACTCGGACAGGGAGAGGCCCAGCATTCAGTACTTC. This encodes CASSYSDRERPSIQYF.

CDR3 nucleotides: TGCGCCAGCAGCCAAGATTCGGTGGCAGGGCCCGCTGAAGCTTTCTTT. Protein: CASSQDSVAGPAEAFF. The gene calls are TRBV4-3 and TRBJ1-1; D possibly corresponds to TRBD1 (5 bases). The CDR3 consists of 16 residues. Trimming stripped 0 bases from V and 6 bases from J, with 17 bases between. Germline CDR1 and CDR2: LGHNA and YSLEER.

The J gene is TRBJ2-6, the V gene TRBV6-5; D gene ambiguous. The CDR3 has 15 residues. Germline V gene sequence: CDR1 MNHEY, CDR2 SVGAGI. The ends were cut back, 8 bases at V and 0 bases at J, with 11 bases in the middle. CDR3 bases: TGTGCCAGCGGACCACAGATCTCTGGGGCCAACGTCCTGACTTTC. Residues: CASGPQISGANVLTF.

V is TRBV11-3 and J is TRBJ1-5; D may be TRBD1 (6 bases). V lost 3 bases and J 5 bases, leaving 11 bases between the germline ends. Germline assignment: CDR1 SGHNT and CDR2 YENEEA. The CDR3 contains 14 residues. DNA for the CDR3: TGTGCCAGCAGCTTCGCGGGGGGCCATCAGCCCCAGCATTTT. Encoded protein: CASSFAGGHQPQHF.

With respect to this clone: This sample includes further DNA sequences coding for the same CDR3. V usage is TRBV11-2 and J usage is TRBJ2-7; D gene uncertain. This CDR3 is 13 amino acids long. V was clipped by 1 base and J by 3 bases, with 7 bases between them. Per the germline V gene, CDR1 is SGHAT and CDR2 is FQNNGV. CDR3 amino acids: CASSLALNYEQYF. The CDR3 region has the DNA TGTGCCAGCAGCTTAGCCCTTAACTACGAGCAGTACTTC.

DNA of the CDR3: TGTGCCAGTAGTACCCCGGGACACTACACCGGGGAGCTGTTTTTT. Its protein is CASSTPGHYTGELFF. V is TRBV19 and J is TRBJ2-2; TRBD1 is a possible D gene (6 bases). The CDR3 sequence is 15 residues long. Trimming removed 4 bases at V and 3 bases at J, with 12 bases between. Germline CDR1 and CDR2: LNHDA and SQIVND (reference sequence).

The V and J genes are TRBV28 and TRBJ1-2, with a weak D call TRBD1 (6 bases). From germline, CDR1 is MDHEN and CDR2 SYDVKM. The length of the CDR3 is 17 residues. Trimming took off 7 bases at V and 0 bases at J, with 21 bases between the two ends. The CDR3 bases are TGTGCCAGCACCTCGGACAGACCTACCCCTTCTAACTATGGCTACACCTTC. This encodes CASTSDRPTPSNYGYTF.

This clone was recorded only once. This chain joins TRBV27 and TRBJ2-5; 9 bases are a match to TRBD1. Germline CDR1 MNHEY, CDR2 SMNVEV (reference sequence). The CDR3 has 14 residues. The trim removed 6 bases at V and 9 bases at J, leaving 11 bases unmatched. CDR3 nucleotides: TGTGCCAGCAGCAACTTGGACAGGGGAAAGTCCCAGTACTTC. Its protein is CASSNLDRGKSQYF.

V and J are TRBV21-1 and TRBJ1-3; the table's D call TRBD1 went unverified against the DNA. TRBV21-1 is assigned pseudogene status. This CDR3 is 15 amino acids long. The CDR3 loop reads CASSTRTGFGNTIYF. CDR3 nucleotides: TGTGCCAGCAGCACTCGGACAGGGTTCGGAAACACCATATATTTT.

The gene calls are TRBV5-4 and TRBJ1-2; possibly TRBD1 for D (5 bases). The CDR3 is made up of 16 amino acids. The germline V and J ends were trimmed by 0 bases and 7 bases, with 19 bases remaining between them. Germline V CDR1 and CDR2: SGHNT, YYREEE (reference sequence). The CDR3 DNA is TGTGCCAGCAGCTTGGATTTAAGTGGGGGAGACAGTGGCTACACCTTC. It codes for CASSLDLSGGDSGYTF.

The chain recombines TRBV6-5 with TRBJ2-7, with unresolved D. Per germline, CDR1 MNHEY and CDR2 SVGAGI. The length of the CDR3 is 15 residues. The V gene lost 4 bases and the J gene lost 2 bases, with 15 bases spanning the gap. CDR3 loop: CASSLSYTPPYEQYF. The CDR3 nucleotides are TGTGCCAGCAGTTTGAGTTACACTCCCCCCTACGAGCAGTACTTC.

The genes are TRBV27 and TRBJ1-4, with unresolved D. V lost 6 bases and J 3 bases, leaving 14 bases between the germline ends. The germline V gene has CDR1 MNHEY and CDR2 SMNVEV (reference sequence). CDR3 size: 15 residues. CDR3 protein: CASRWNSGSNEKLFF. The DNA of the CDR3 is TGTGCCAGCAGATGGAACAGCGGTTCTAATGAAAAACTGTTTTTT.

This clone was seen once. The same CDR3 arises from other DNA sequences in this sample as well. The V call is TRBV9, the J call TRBJ2-7, with D possibly TRBD1 on 6 matching bases. This CDR3 spans 14 amino acids. Trimming pared 3 bases from V and 2 bases from J, leaving 12 bases between. Per the germline V gene, CDR1 is SGDLS and CDR2 is YYNGEE. The CDR3 bases are TGTGCCAGCAGCGAGGGGGTAGGGGCCTACGAGCAGTACTTC. Protein product: CASSEGVGAYEQYF. The full variable domain, in which reference TRBV9 and TRBJ2-7 provide the parts outside the CDR3, is DSGVTQTPKHLITATGQRVTLRCSPRSGDLSVYWYQQSLDQGLQFLIQYYNGEERAKGNILERFSAQQFPDLHSELNLSSLELGDSALYFCASSEGVGAYEQYFGPGTRLTVT.

The V gene is TRBV4-3, the J gene TRBJ2-7; either TRBD1 or TRBD2 may fit D (5 bases each). CDR3 length: 16 residues. V was clipped by 1 base and J by 6 bases, with 19 bases between them. Germline assignment: CDR1 LGHNA and CDR2 YSLEER. The CDR3 sequence is CASSQVGGDRDGEQYF. The CDR3 DNA is TGCGCCAGCAGCCAAGTGGGTGGGGACCGAGACGGCGAGCAGTACTTC.

The J gene is TRBJ2-7, the V gene TRBV9; 7 bases map to TRBD1. The germline V gene encodes CDR1 SGDLS and CDR2 YYNGEE. The CDR3 runs to 15 residues. V lost 5 bases and J lost 0; bases outside the gene matches: 8. The CDR3 sequence: CASSPHGTVSYEQYF. Written as DNA, the CDR3 is TGTGCCAGCAGTCCCCACGGGACAGTCTCCTACGAGCAGTACTTC.

Worth noting for this clone: Distinct nucleotide sequences in the sample also encode this CDR3. This chain joins TRBV27 and TRBJ2-7, with D unclear. There are 13 residues in the CDR3. Trimming took 3 bases from V and 2 from J, leaving 8 bases between them. The germline V gene encodes CDR1 MNHEY and CDR2 SMNVEV (reference sequence). As DNA, the CDR3 is TGTGCCAGCAGTTTCAACAGAGCCTACGAGCAGTACTTC. Translated: CASSFNRAYEQYF.

V usage is TRBV2 and J usage is TRBJ1-5, with D unclear. The V gene's germline CDR1 is SNHLY and CDR2 FYNNEI. V lost 6 bases and J 1 base, leaving 10 bases between the germline ends. CDR3 length: 14 amino acids. Here the CDR3 reads CASSQLGSNQPQHF. CDR3 coding DNA: TGTGCCAGCAGCCAACTTGGAAGCAATCAGCCCCAGCATTTT.

The V and J genes are TRBV7-9 and TRBJ1-4, with a possible D match to TRBD1 (5 bases). Germline V lookup: CDR1 SEHNR, CDR2 FQNEAQ (reference sequence). The CDR3 has 17 amino acids. V lost 5 bases, J lost 3 bases, and 19 bases lay in between. CDR3 sequence: CASSIRNLGLANEKLFF. CDR3 nucleotide sequence: TGTGCCAGCAGCATTAGGAATTTGGGGCTGGCTAATGAAAAACTGTTTTTT. Filled out from reference TRBV7-9 and TRBJ1-4, the complete variable domain reads DTGVSQNPRHKITKRGQNVTFRCDPISEHNRLYWYRQTLGQGPEFLTYFQNEAQLEKSRLLSDRFSAERPKGSFSTLEIQRTEQGDSAMYLCASSIRNLGLANEKLFFGSGTQLSVL.

The chain recombines TRBV7-9 with TRBJ1-1, with D perhaps matching TRBD1 (5 bases). Trimming took off 5 bases at V and 6 bases at J, with 19 bases between the two ends. The germline CDR1 and CDR2 sequences are SEHNR and FQNEAQ (reference sequence). The CDR3 totals 15 residues. The CDR3 is CASSPPVGDLPEAFF. For the CDR3, the DNA is TGTGCCAGCAGCCCCCCTGTGGGGGATCTGCCTGAAGCTTTCTTT.

The chain employs TRBV13 and TRBJ2-5, with 8 nucleotides matching TRBD1. The CDR3 runs to 14 residues. Germline CDR1 PRHDT, CDR2 FYEKMQ (reference sequence). V gave up 5 bases and J gave up 1 base; unmatched junction bases: 3. The CDR3 DNA is TGTGCCAGCAGCCAAACAGGGGGCCAAGAGACCCAGTACTTC. Translated, it gives CASSQTGGQETQYF.

The J gene is TRBJ1-5, the V gene TRBV30; 10 nucleotides line up with TRBD1. CDR3 length: 15 residues. J gave up 0 bases and V 1 base, and 0 bases lay outside the gene matches. Germline values: CDR1 GTSNPN, CDR2 SVGIG (reference sequence). The CDR3 loop is CAWSGTGGSNQPQHF. The CDR3 coding sequence is TGTGCCTGGAGTGGGACAGGGGGTAGCAATCAGCCCCAGCATTTT.

V is TRBV27 and J is TRBJ2-3; 8 nucleotides agree with TRBD2. Germline trimming cut 2 bases from V and 6 bases from J; bases unmatched to any gene: 7. In germline, CDR1 is MNHEY, CDR2 SMNVEV (reference sequence). This CDR3 contains 15 residues. The CDR3: CASSLSSGASDTQYF. The CDR3 DNA reads TGTGCCAGCAGTTTAAGTAGCGGGGCTTCCGATACGCAGTATTTT.

The genes are TRBV5-4 and TRBJ1-1, with unresolved D. The CDR3 loop spans 13 amino acids. The germline V and J ends were trimmed by 2 bases and 1 base, with 6 bases remaining between them. Per germline, CDR1 SGHNT and CDR2 YYREEE (reference sequence). The CDR3 loop is CASSFPGNTEAFF. In nucleotides, the CDR3 is TGTGCCAGCAGCTTCCCAGGGAACACTGAAGCTTTCTTT.

This CDR3 is CASSPSRDVSTEAFF. DNA of the CDR3: TGTGCCAGCTCACCAAGTAGAGACGTTTCCACTGAAGCTTTCTTT. The rearrangement joins TRBV18 to TRBJ1-1; D unresolved. The CDR3 sequence is 15 residues long. Germline lookup yields CDR1 KGHSH and CDR2 LQKENI. The V and J ends lost 2 bases and 4 bases respectively, with 14 bases between them.

V gene TRBV19 combines with J gene TRBJ1-2, with D maybe TRBD1 (5 bases). The V and J ends lost 7 bases and 2 bases respectively, with 17 bases between them. The CDR3 runs to 15 residues. Germline V gene lookup returns CDR1 LNHDA and CDR2 SQIVND (reference sequence). CDR3 amino acids: CASTSWDGLNYGYTF. The CDR3 bases are TGTGCCAGTACCTCTTGGGACGGCTTAAACTATGGCTACACCTTC.

This chain connects TRBV27 to TRBJ2-7; D unclear. Trimming removed 2 bases from V and 3 bases from J, with 8 bases in between. This CDR3 is 13 amino acids long. CDR1 is MNHEY and CDR2 is SMNVEV in the germline V gene (reference sequence). As DNA, the CDR3 is TGTGCCAGCAGTTTAGCAGACGGCTACGAGCAGTACTTC. Its translation is CASSLADGYEQYF.

This clone showed up just once. The genes are TRBV6-6 and TRBJ1-4; D possibly corresponds to TRBD1 (6 bases). The CDR3 covers 16 residues. Germline V gene data show CDR1 as MNHNY and CDR2 as SVGAGI (reference sequence). V was cut by 8 bases and J by 4 bases, with 20 bases left in between. The CDR3 reads CASGNTGSGFNEKLFF. As DNA, the CDR3 is TGTGCCAGCGGGAATACAGGGTCGGGCTTTAATGAAAAACTGTTTTTT.

This clone has a single count. Here the CDR3 reads CASSQGRGNNYGYTF. The DNA of the CDR3 is TGCGCCAGCAGCCAAGGGAGGGGAAACAACTATGGCTACACCTTC. The rearrangement joins TRBV4-3 to TRBJ1-2, with D maybe TRBD1 (5 bases). Germline values: CDR1 LGHNA, CDR2 YSLEER. The CDR3 sequence is 15 residues long. Trimming removed 1 base from V and 2 bases from J, with 11 bases in between.

The J gene is TRBJ2-7, the V gene TRBV7-2; weak D call: TRBD1 (5 bases). Germline V gene sequence: CDR1 SGHTA, CDR2 FQGNSA. V was cut by 5 bases and J by 5 bases, with 13 bases left in between. The CDR3 loop spans 13 amino acids. CDR3 protein: CASSPFRTHEQYF. The CDR3 coding sequence is TGTGCCAGCAGCCCCTTCAGGACACACGAGCAGTACTTC.